Listed below are T cell receptor beta chains from one sample, sequenced in a study of cytomegalovirus exposure and HLA in healthy donors. Some clones are missing from TCRdb's copy, which holds only in-frame ones; the method was immunoSEQ multiplex PCR. The data contain 200,000 to 250,000 clones, about 70% of them singletons. The sample was PBMCs. These receptors were collected from a woman in her twenties or thirties in good health and CMV-seronegative. Both conserved end residues are part of each CDR3. D genes are given only for firm matches. Not every row has a clone size; where given, it reads once, few, many or a size class.

TRBJ2-1,TRBD2,TRBV7-3,.,TGTGCCAGCAGCACCGGGACTAGCGGGAGCCATGAGCAGTTCTTC,CASSTGTSGSHEQFF
TRBJ2-7,TRBD1,TRBV4-1,.,TGCGCCAGCAGCCTCGGACAGGGTGACTACGAGCAGTACTTC,CASSLGQGDYEQYF
TRBJ2-1,TRBD1,TRBV7-8,.,TGTGCCAGCAGCTTAGATGGGACAGGGAATAACTATGAGCAGTTCTTC,CASSLDGTGNNYEQFF
TRBJ2-7,.,TRBV2,.,TGTGCCAGCGCCCCGGACTCTATCTCCTACGAGCAGTACTTC,CASAPDSISYEQYF
TRBJ2-5,TRBD2,TRBV4-1,few,TGCGCCAGCAGCCAAGACGGGACTAGCGGTTGGGAGACCCAGTACTTC,CASSQDGTSGWETQYF
TRBJ1-5,TRBD1,TRBV15,.,TGTGTCACCAGCGGCCGGACAGGGTTCCGAAGCAATCAGCCCCAGCATTTT,CVTSGRTGFRSNQPQHF
TRBJ2-2,.,TRBV10-3,.,TGTGCCATCAGTGAGTCTACAGGGACCGGGGAGCTGTTTTTT,CAISESTGTGELFF
TRBJ1-1,.,TRBV7-9,few,TGTGCCAGCAGTTCTAGCGGACCTGAAGCTTTCTTT,CASSSSGPEAFF
TRBJ1-4,.,TRBV10-3,few,TGTGCCATCAGTGAGTCGGGGGGGGCAGATGATGAAAAACTGTTTTTT,CAISESGGADDEKLFF
TRBJ2-2,TRBD1,TRBV7-9,.,TGTGCCAGCAGCGCAGACAGGGGGCGGAGCGGGGAGCTGTTTTTT,CASSADRGRSGELFF
TRBJ1-6,.,TRBV4-1,.,TGCGCCAGCAGCCAAGAGTCGTATAATTCACCCCTCCACTTT,CASSQESYNSPLHF
TRBJ1-1,TRBD1,TRBV13,.,TGTGCCAGCAGCTTAGGAGACAGGGTCACTGAAGCTTTCTTT,CASSLGDRVTEAFF